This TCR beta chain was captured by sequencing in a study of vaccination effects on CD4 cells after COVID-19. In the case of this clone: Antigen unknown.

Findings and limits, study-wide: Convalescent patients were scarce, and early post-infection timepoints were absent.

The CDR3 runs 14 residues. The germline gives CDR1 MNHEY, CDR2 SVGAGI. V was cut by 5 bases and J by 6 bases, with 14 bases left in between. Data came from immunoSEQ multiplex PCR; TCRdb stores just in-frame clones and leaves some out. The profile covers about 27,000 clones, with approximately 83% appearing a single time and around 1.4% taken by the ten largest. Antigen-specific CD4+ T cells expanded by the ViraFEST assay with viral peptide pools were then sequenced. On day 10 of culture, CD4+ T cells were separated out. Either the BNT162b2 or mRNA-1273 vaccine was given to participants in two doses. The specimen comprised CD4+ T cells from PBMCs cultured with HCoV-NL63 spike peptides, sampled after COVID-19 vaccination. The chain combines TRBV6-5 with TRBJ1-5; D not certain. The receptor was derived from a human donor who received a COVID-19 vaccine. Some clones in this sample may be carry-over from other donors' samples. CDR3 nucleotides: TGTGCCAGCAGTAACGGACTTTCCACTCAGCCCCAGCATTTT. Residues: CASSNGLSTQPQHF.